The TCR beta chain under discussion was sequenced for a study of blood T cell repertoires in COVID-19 (dated by TCRdb to the early 2020s). Some background on the complete study: Samples covering the acute and convalescent phases of COVID-19 were provided by collaborators in the United States, Italy and Spain. The material from the prospective study consisted of cDNA or gDNA derived from T cells, B-cell-depleted T cells, or PBMCs. Subjects who had been exposed to COVID-19, were actively infected with it, or had recovered from it provided the deeply sampled blood TCRbeta repertoires that made up the dataset. A freely available public database, intended as a resource for researchers studying the immune response to SARS-CoV-2, is where the repertoires were released. The samples were drawn from the first 160 participants of the ongoing ImmuneRACE study and from 950 to 1,500 subjects provided by 6 global collaborators. A de-identified subject ID, COVID-19 status, age in years and sex were almost always included in the sample metadata. Where available, HLA class I and class II types were taken from metadata supplied by the sample provider and were not determined by assay-based typing. On the study overall, not on this receptor specifically: Clinical and demographic metadata were provided uncurated, with the amount varying by source and participant.

Collaborating institutions collected whole blood in K2EDTA tubes following their own protocols. For TCRbeta analysis, collaborator samples were shipped as frozen whole blood, as isolated PBMCs, or as DNA extracted from either sample type. Concerning this clone itself: Its specific antigen is unknown. Nothing much larger sits one base from this clone, and base qualities are not available.

V is reduced by 0 bases and J by 4 bases, leaving a spacing of 5 bases between them. Reading from cysteine to phenylalanine, the CDR3 counts 13 amino acids. This entry keeps only the CDR3 DNA: 39 bases, framed from base 1. Reading the germline V gene gives CDR1 KGHDR and CDR2 SFDVKD. The immunoSEQ Assay, a bias-controlled multiplex PCR, was used to amplify TCRbeta CDR3 regions from genomic DNA. The authors processed their data as follows. The number of nucleated cells in each sample was estimated by amplification of reference gene primers within the assay. Sequence reads were collapsed and filtered to measure the absolute abundance of every unique TCRbeta CDR3 rearrangement. For each sample, productive Simpson clonality was calculated as the square root of Simpson's diversity index over productive rearrangements. Here the immuneACCESS table is served through TCRdb, limited to in-frame sequences with V and J called. Missing clones are a known gap in these copies; in checked studies unresolved V genes cover under half, and the rest lacks a known reason. V and J calls and clone size are as listed in that table; D and trimming were resolved from the DNA. The sample table holds about 120,000 clones, of which about 85% were seen once. Of the sample, approximately 11% is held by the ten largest clones.

Here the chain combines TRBV24-1 and TRBJ2-5; no D segment can be confidently identified. What was sequenced was peripheral blood. This sequence originates from an elderly man with acute or convalescent COVID-19. The CDR3 amino acid sequence is: CATSDLLGETQYF. Read as DNA, the sequence is TGTGCCACCAGTGATTTGCTAGGAGAGACCCAGTACTTC.